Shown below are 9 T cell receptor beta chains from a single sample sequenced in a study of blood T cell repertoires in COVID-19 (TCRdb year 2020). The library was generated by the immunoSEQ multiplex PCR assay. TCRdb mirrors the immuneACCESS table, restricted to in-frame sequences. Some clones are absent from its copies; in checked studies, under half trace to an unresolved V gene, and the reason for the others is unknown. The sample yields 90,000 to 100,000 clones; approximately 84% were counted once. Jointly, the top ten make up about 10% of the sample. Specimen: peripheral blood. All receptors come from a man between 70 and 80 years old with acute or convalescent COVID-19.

The CDR3 is CASSRDSYNEQFF. The CDR3, as DNA: TGTGCCAGCAGTCGCGACAGCTACAATGAGCAGTTCTTC. The rearrangement links TRBV5-5 to TRBJ2-1, with D perhaps matching TRBD1 (5 bases). This CDR3 is 13 amino acids long. V lost 5 bases, J lost 3 bases, and 9 bases lay in between. Germline assignment: CDR1 SGHKS and CDR2 YYEKEE (reference sequence).

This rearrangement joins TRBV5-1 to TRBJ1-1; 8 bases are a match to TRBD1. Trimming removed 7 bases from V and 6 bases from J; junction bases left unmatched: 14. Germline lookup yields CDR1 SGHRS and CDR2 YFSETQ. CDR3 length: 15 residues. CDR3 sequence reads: CASRRTIQGGPEAFF. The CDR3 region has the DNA TGCGCCAGCCGACGGACCATACAGGGGGGGCCTGAAGCTTTCTTT.

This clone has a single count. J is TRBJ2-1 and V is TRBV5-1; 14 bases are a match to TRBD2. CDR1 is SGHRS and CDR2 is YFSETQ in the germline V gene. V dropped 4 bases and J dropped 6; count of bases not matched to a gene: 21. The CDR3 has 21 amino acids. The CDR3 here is CASSATGGLAGAFTGGNEQFF. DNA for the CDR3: TGCGCCAGCAGCGCGACAGGGGGACTAGCGGGAGCATTCACTGGGGGCAATGAGCAGTTCTTC.

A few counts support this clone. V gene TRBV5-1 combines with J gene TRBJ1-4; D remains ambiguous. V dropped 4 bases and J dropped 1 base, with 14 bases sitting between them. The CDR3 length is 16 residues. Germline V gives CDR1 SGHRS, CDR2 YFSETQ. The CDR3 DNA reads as TGCGCCAGCAGCCTGGATTTTACGGGAACTAATGAAAAACTGTTTTTT. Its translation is CASSLDFTGTNEKLFF. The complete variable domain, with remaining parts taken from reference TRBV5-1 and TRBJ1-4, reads KAGVTQTPRYLIKTRGQQVTLSCSPISGHRSVSWYQQTPGQGLQFLFEYFSETQRNKGNFPGRFSGRQFSNSRSEMNVSTLELGDSALYLCASSLDFTGTNEKLFFGSGTQLSVL.

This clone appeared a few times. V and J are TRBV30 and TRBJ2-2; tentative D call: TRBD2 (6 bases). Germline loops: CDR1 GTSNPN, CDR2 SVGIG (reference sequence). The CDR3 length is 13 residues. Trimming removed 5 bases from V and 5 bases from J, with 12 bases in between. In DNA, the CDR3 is TGTGCCTGGGATATGGAGGGGACCGGGGAGCTGTTTTTT. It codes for CAWDMEGTGELFF.

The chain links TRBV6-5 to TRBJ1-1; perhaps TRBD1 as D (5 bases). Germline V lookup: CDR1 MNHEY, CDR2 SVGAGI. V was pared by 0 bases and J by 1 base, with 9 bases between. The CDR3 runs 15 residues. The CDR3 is CASSYSWQGNTEAFF. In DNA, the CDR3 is TGTGCCAGCAGTTACTCTTGGCAGGGGAACACTGAAGCTTTCTTT.

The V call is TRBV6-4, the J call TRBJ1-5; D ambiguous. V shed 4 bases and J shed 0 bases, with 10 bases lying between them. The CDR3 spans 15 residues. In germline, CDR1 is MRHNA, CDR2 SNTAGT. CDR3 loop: CASSVSGNSNQPQHF. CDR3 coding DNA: TGTGCCAGCAGTGTGTCGGGGAATAGCAATCAGCCCCAGCATTTT.

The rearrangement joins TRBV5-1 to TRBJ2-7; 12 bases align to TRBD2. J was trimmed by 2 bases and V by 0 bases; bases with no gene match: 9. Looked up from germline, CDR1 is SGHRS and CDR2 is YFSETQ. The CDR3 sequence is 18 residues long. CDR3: CASSLAGTTSGGPYEQYF. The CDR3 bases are TGCGCCAGCAGCTTGGCGGGGACGACTAGCGGGGGTCCCTACGAGCAGTACTTC.

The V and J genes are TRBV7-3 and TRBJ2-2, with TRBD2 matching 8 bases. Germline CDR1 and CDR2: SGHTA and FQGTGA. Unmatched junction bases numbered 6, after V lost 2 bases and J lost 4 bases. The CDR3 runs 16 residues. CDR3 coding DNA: TGTGCCAGCAGCTTACTGGCGGGAGGCGGCACCGGGGAGCTGTTTTTT. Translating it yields CASSLLAGGGTGELFF.